This T cell receptor (beta chain) was documented in a study of shared clonotypes between healthy human individuals (dated by TCRdb to the early 2020s). Study-wide context: The cohort comprised two women and three men aged 18 to 49 years. For each donor, three plates each were used for CD4 naive and CD4 memory, two plates were used for CD8 naive, and one plate was used for CD8 memory. Blood TCR repertoires of five healthy adults were deeply sequenced to estimate repertoire size and the extent of clonotype sharing between individuals. To increase sequencing depth and limit assay-specific biases, TCR repertoire library preparation and sequencing were carried out by different laboratories using diverse techniques. Per donor, leukapheresis produced somewhere between about 0.85 and 10 billion PBMCs.

Overall results and qualifications from the work: The small number of donors limited the genetic and exposure-history diversity represented. Compared with non-shared clonotypes, the clonotypes found in all four sorted-subset donors had higher generation probabilities. Sampling was limited to blood, and TCR repertoires in tissue likely differ from TCR repertoires in blood. Naive subsets generally had larger estimated clonotype richness than memory subsets. Pairwise subsampling indicated that sequencing depth was expected to affect the degree of clonotype sharing among donors. Across a few donors, approximately 5% of naive CD4, roughly 3.5% of naive CD8, about 2.3% of memory CD4, and roughly 0.4% of memory CD8 clonotypes were shared. Even with the large sequencing depth, rarefaction of the sorted-subset datasets indicated that sequencing was incomplete.

Spanning cysteine to phenylalanine, the CDR3 consists of 12 amino acids. The kept DNA is CDR3 alone, 36 bases in frame from the first base. V is pared back by 11 bases and J by 6 bases, with 17 bases lying between the germline termini. Taken from the germline V gene, the CDR1 and CDR2 loops are MRHNA and SNTAGT. TCR CDR3 regions were amplified from genomic DNA by multiplex PCR using the deep immunoSEQ assay. Extracted genomic DNA from each cell subset was distributed evenly across all wells of several immunoSEQ 96-well plates, and each plate was treated as a replicate. For sorted subsets, around 200 ng genomic DNA, equal to 25,000 to 35,000 T cell genomes, was loaded into each replicate PCR. Purified libraries were quantified with a Qubit 3.0 fluorometer, sized on a Bioanalyzer 2100, and re-quantified with the KAPA Library Quantification kit. Each immunoSEQ 96-well plate was sequenced on its own single-read 150-cycle Illumina NextSeq 550 flow cell. For the original study's pipeline: Because only junctional sequences without quality scores were contained in the immunoSEQ output, filtering matching that applied to full-length reads could not be performed. To assign V/J genes and CDR3, sequences were annotated using PyIR, a Python wrapper for IgBLAST v1.9, with IMGT germline references. Any read was removed if the V/J assignment was weak (E-value above 1e-6), the CDR3 was missing, or the read contained stop codons, out-of-frame junctions, or ambiguous translated residues. V3J clonotypes were defined as sequences sharing the same inferred V gene, J gene, and CDR3 amino acid sequence. Percentage overlap between repertoires was computed as shared unique clonotypes divided by the size of the smaller repertoire. Richness of each repertoire was evaluated using RTK rarefaction, the Chao1 estimator, and Recon v2.1 estimates of unobserved clonotypes. For all TCRbeta clonotypes obtained by the gDNA method from several donors, generation probabilities were computed with OLGA. The immuneACCESS repertoire file appears here via TCRdb, limited to in-frame rearrangements. These files lack a portion of the clones; in checked studies, under half of the deficit traces to unresolved V genes, and the cause of the others is not known. The DNA was the basis for D and trimming; V, J and clone size are from that table. The sample has about 2.4 million clones on record, around 94% of them singletons. 0.13% to 0.15% of the sample is taken by the ten largest.

The donors were healthy, HIV-negative adults who had no recently reported acute infections or vaccinations. Every donor was a Caucasian adult residing in Nashville, Tennessee, USA. CD4+ T cells were enriched through magnetic negative selection, after which naive cells were positively selected on CD45RA and the remaining negative fraction served as the memory subset. Blood was obtained by leukapheresis, after which PBMCs were separated by Ficoll-Histopaque density gradient centrifugation and cryopreserved in liquid nitrogen vapor phase. Purity and quantity of every magnetically sorted T cell population were checked by analytical flow cytometry. From each sorted fraction, genomic DNA was isolated and quantified by UV absorbance on a Nanodrop 2000c. In regard to this clone: Its antigen remains unidentified. The record has no base qualities; no much larger clone is one base away.

The sample was naive CD4+ T cells sorted from blood. Taken with the paper, the label for cell subset or site translates to: CD45RA+ positively selected. The chain was built from TRBV6-4 and TRBJ2-7; the D gene remains uncertain. The sequence came from a young man in good health. The CDR3 sequence is CAGLRVSGEQYF. DNA sequence: TGTGCCGGTCTTCGGGTTTCCGGCGAGCAGTACTTC.